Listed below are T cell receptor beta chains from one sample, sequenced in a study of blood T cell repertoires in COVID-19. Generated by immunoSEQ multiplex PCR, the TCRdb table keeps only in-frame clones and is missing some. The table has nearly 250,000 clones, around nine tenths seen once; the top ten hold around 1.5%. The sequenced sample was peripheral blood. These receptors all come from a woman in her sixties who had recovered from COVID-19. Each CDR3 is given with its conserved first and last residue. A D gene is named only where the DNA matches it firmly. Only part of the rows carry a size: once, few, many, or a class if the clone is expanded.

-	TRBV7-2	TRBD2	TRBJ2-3	CASSSRRGGLTDTQYF	TGTGCCAGCAGCAGCCGCCGGGGGGGCCTCACAGATACGCAGTATTTT
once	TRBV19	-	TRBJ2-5	CASSIGGAIQETQYF	TGTGCCAGTAGTATCGGCGGAGCGATTCAAGAGACCCAGTACTTC
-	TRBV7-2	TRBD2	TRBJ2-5	CASSFSGASETQYF	TGTGCCAGCAGCTTTAGCGGGGCTTCAGAGACCCAGTACTTC
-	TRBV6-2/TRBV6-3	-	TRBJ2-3	CASTPRGGGIDTQYF	TGTGCCAGCACCCCTCGAGGGGGAGGGATAGATACGCAGTATTTT
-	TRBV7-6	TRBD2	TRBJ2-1	CASSLAPSGGHNEQFF	TGTGCCAGCAGCTTAGCGCCTAGCGGGGGACACAATGAGCAGTTCTTC
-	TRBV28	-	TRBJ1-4	CASSYRPAQLFF	TGTGCCAGCAGTTATCGCCCGGCACAGCTGTTTTTT
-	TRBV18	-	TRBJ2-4	CASSPDRVDIQYF	TGTGCCAGCTCACCAGACCGGGTTGACATTCAGTACTTC
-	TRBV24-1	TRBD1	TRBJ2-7	CATSDPGQGDYEQYF	TGTGCCACCAGTGATCCGGGACAGGGGGACTACGAGCAGTACTTC
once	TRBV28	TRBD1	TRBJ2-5	CASSWTGPGSQETQYF	TGTGCCAGCAGTTGGACAGGGCCAGGGTCGCAAGAGACCCAGTACTTC
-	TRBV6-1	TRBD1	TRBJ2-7	CASSDGAGTGYFGGQYF	TGTGCCAGCAGTGACGGAGCCGGGACAGGGTATTTTGGGGGGCAGTACTTC
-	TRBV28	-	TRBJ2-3	CASTSAGSTDTQYF	TGTGCCAGCACCTCCGCGGGAAGCACAGATACGCAGTATTTT
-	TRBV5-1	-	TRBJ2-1	CASSLALSDNEQFF	TGCGCCAGCAGCTTGGCACTCTCCGACAATGAGCAGTTCTTC
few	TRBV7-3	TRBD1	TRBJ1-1	CASSGQGPGTEAFF	TGTGCCAGCAGCGGACAGGGGCCGGGCACTGAAGCTTTCTTT
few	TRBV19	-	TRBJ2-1	CASSEGSYNEQFF	TGTGCCAGTAGTGAGGGATCCTACAATGAGCAGTTCTTC
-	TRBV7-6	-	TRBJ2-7	CASSLEGPGDAYEQYF	TGTGCCAGCAGCTTAGAAGGGCCCGGGGATGCCTACGAGCAGTACTTC
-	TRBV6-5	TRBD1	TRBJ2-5	CASRLRGTGQETQYF	TGTGCCAGCAGGTTACGTGGGACAGGGCAAGAGACCCAGTACTTC
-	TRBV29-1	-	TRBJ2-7	CSVANFEQYF	TGCAGCGTTGCTAATTTCGAGCAGTACTTC
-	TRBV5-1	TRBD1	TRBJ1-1	CASSPRGMNTEAFF	TGCGCCAGCAGCCCCAGGGGGATGAACACTGAAGCTTTCTTT
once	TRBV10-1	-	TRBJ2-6	CASSCSGANVLTF	TGCGCCAGCAGCTGCTCTGGGGCCAACGTCCTGACTTTC
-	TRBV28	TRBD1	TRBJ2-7	CASSRGPRYEQYF	TGTGCCAGCAGCAGGGGGCCCCGGTACGAGCAGTACTTC
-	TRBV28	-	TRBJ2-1	CASIGWGGGDNEQFF	TGTGCCAGCATCGGTTGGGGAGGGGGGGACAATGAGCAGTTCTTC
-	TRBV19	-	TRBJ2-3	CASSWGTSLSTDTQYF	TGTGCCAGTAGTTGGGGGACATCTCTTAGCACAGATACGCAGTATTTT
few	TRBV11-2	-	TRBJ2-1	CASSLDTQGYSYNEQFF	TGTGCCAGCAGCTTAGATACCCAGGGCTACTCCTACAATGAGCAGTTCTTC
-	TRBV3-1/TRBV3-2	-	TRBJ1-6	CASSTTLERSPLHF	TGTGCCAGCAGCACTACCTTGGAGCGTTCACCCCTCCACTTT
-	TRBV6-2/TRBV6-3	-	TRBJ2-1	CASSYPLAAYNEQFF	TGTGCCAGCAGTTACCCACTAGCCGCCTACAATGAGCAGTTCTTC
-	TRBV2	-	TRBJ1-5	CASTLEGGDQPQHF	TGTGCCAGCACCTTAGAGGGGGGGGATCAGCCCCAGCATTTT
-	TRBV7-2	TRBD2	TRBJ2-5	CASSRGGHGETQYF	TGTGCCAGCAGCCGGGGGGGCCACGGAGAGACCCAGTACTTC
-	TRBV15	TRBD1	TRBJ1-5	CATSRGQGGNQPQHF	TGTGCCACCAGCAGAGGACAGGGTGGCAATCAGCCCCAGCATTTT
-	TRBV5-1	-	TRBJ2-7	CASSLSYTAASSYEQYF	TGCGCCAGCAGCTTGTCCTATACCGCCGCAAGCTCCTACGAGCAGTACTTC
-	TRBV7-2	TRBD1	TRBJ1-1	CASSVTGRNTEAFF	TGTGCCAGCAGCGTGACAGGGCGAAACACTGAAGCTTTCTTT
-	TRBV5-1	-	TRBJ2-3	CASSYSSSTEHTDTQYF	TGCGCCAGCAGCTACTCTAGTAGCACGGAGCACACAGATACGCAGTATTTT
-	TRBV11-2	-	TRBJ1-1	CASSLGRGRWTEAFF	TGTGCCAGCAGCTTGGGCAGGGGTCGGTGGACTGAAGCTTTCTTT
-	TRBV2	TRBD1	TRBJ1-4	CASSPGQGREKLFF	TGTGCCAGCAGCCCCGGACAGGGAAGGGAAAAACTGTTTTTT
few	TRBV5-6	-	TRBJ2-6	CASSPMGASGANVLTF	TGTGCCAGCAGCCCCATGGGGGCGTCTGGGGCCAACGTCCTGACTTTC
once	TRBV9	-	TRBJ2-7	CASSVAGTYEQYF	TGTGCCAGCAGCGTAGCGGGGACCTACGAGCAGTACTTC
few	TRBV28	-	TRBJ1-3	CASSSSRTGGNTIYF	TGTGCCAGCAGTTCTTCTAGGACGGGAGGAAACACCATATATTTT
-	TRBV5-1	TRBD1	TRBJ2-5	CASSLQWTGETQYF	TGCGCCAGCAGCTTGCAGTGGACAGGGGAGACCCAGTACTTC
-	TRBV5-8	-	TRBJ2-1	CASSDWPLPSSYNEQFF	TGTGCCAGCAGCGACTGGCCTCTACCGAGCTCCTACAATGAGCAGTTCTTC
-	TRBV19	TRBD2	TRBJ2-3	CASSTRGRPGGADDTQYF	TGTGCCAGTAGTACCCGAGGTAGGCCGGGGGGGGCCGATGATACGCAGTATTTT
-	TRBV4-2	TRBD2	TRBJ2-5	CASSQLLAGGAETQYF	TGTGCCAGCAGCCAGCTACTAGCGGGGGGGGCAGAGACCCAGTACTTC
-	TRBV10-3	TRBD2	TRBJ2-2	CAISGVLGLAGWTGELFF	TGTGCCATCAGTGGAGTTTTAGGACTAGCGGGGTGGACCGGGGAGCTGTTTTTT
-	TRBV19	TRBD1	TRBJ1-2	CASSGDRVLGYTF	TGTGCCAGTAGTGGGGACAGGGTGCTTGGCTACACCTTC